This is a list of T cell receptor beta chains from one sample in a study of blood T cell repertoires in COVID-19. Clones were sequenced by immunoSEQ multiplex PCR, and TCRdb holds only the in-frame ones, with some missing. The table records some 200,000 clones, about 90% of them present only once. What was sequenced was PBMCs or T cells enriched from blood (not recorded which). These receptors all come from a woman in her forties or fifties in a cohort exposed to, infected with or recovered from COVID-19 (not recorded which). CDR3s include the opening cysteine and the closing phenylalanine or tryptophan. D genes are given only for firm matches. Clone size, where shown, is once, few, many, or a class for clones that have expanded.

>NA|TRBV21-1|NA|TRBJ1-2
TGTGCCAGCAGCAAACAACTTTCCTACACCCAGGGCCTTGGGTATGGCTACACCTTC
CASSKQLSYTQGLGYGYTF
>few|TRBV6-4|TRBD2|TRBJ2-6
TGTGCCAGCAGTCCGGGACTAGCGGGGCCCTCTGGGGCCAACGTCCTGACTTTC
CASSPGLAGPSGANVLTF
>NA|TRBV7-2|TRBD2|TRBJ2-1
TGTGCCAGCAGCTTAGCGTTTAGACGGGGGGTCTTCAATGAGCAGTTCTTC
CASSLAFRRGVFNEQFF
>NA|TRBV30|NA|TRBJ1-5
TGTGCCTGGAGTGGGGACACGAGCAATCAGCCCCAGCATTTT
CAWSGDTSNQPQHF
>NA|TRBV9|TRBD2|TRBJ2-3
TGTGCCAGCAGCCCTTGGCTAGCGGGGAACACAGATACGCAGTATTTT
CASSPWLAGNTDTQYF
>NA|TRBV27|TRBD1|TRBJ1-2
TGTGCCAGCAGTCTAGAGGGGGCGCGTCAAGGGGGCTACACCTTC
CASSLEGARQGGYTF
>NA|TRBV6-5|NA|TRBJ1-2
TGTGCCAGCAGTTACTTGGACAGAGGCTATGGCTACACCTTC
CASSYLDRGYGYTF
>NA|TRBV2|NA|TRBJ1-3
TGTGCCAGCACCGACAACTCTGGAAACACCATATATTTT
CASTDNSGNTIYF
>NA|TRBV11-2|NA|TRBJ2-3
TGTGCCAGCAGCTTTTTAGGCACAGATACGCAGTATTTT
CASSFLGTDTQYF
>once|TRBV4-3|NA|TRBJ2-1
TGCGCCAGCAGCCAAGGGACTTCCTACAATGAGCAGTTCTTC
CASSQGTSYNEQFF
>once|TRBV27|TRBD1|TRBJ1-1
TGTGCCAGCAGTCGACAGGGGTTAAGAACTGAAGCTTTCTTT
CASSRQGLRTEAFF
>few|TRBV4-1|TRBD1|TRBJ2-1
TGCGCCAGCAGCCAAGGTAGAGGGGGCCTAGTGTATTTCCTCAATGAGCAGTTCTTC
CASSQGRGGLVYFLNEQFF
>NA|TRBV19|TRBD1|TRBJ1-1
TGTGCCAGTAGTTCACACAGGGGGCCCTCCTTTGAAGCTTTCTTT
CASSSHRGPSFEAFF
>once|TRBV14|NA|TRBJ1-4
TGTGCCAGCAGCCACTCAGGGCTGGCTAATGAAAAACTGTTTTTT
CASSHSGLANEKLFF
>few|TRBV19|TRBD1|TRBJ2-2
TGTGCCTCGACTAGAGGACAGGGGGCGCCCGGGGAGCTGTTTTTT
CASTRGQGAPGELFF
>NA|TRBV19|NA|TRBJ1-6
TGTGCCAGTAGTATATTTCATGGGGCGTCGGATTCACCCCTCCACTTT
CASSIFHGASDSPLHF
>NA|TRBV6-1|TRBD1|TRBJ1-6
TGTGCCAGCAGTGAAGCGCTACCGGGACAGGGGAGTCCCCTCCACTTT
CASSEALPGQGSPLHF
>NA|TRBV4-1|NA|TRBJ1-2
TGCGCCAGCAGCCAAAGGAGGAGCGGAAGGGATGGCTACACCTTC
CASSQRRSGRDGYTF
>NA|TRBV9|NA|TRBJ2-3
TGTGCCAGCAGCGTATTGGGGGGGCCGTTCACAGATACGCAGTATTTT
CASSVLGGPFTDTQYF
>NA|TRBV9|NA|TRBJ2-7
TGTGCCAGCAGCGTAGCCCGGGACTCCGAATACGAGCAGTACTTC
CASSVARDSEYEQYF
>NA|TRBV20-1|TRBD2|TRBJ2-3
TGCAGTGCTAGTCCGACTAGCGGGGGGGTTGGTACAGATACGCAGTATTTT
CSASPTSGGVGTDTQYF
>NA|TRBV3-1/TRBV3-2|TRBD2|TRBJ2-3
TGTGCCAGCAGCCAAGTTCCTCGAGCGGGGGGGCCCGGCACAGATACGCAGTATTTT
CASSQVPRAGGPGTDTQYF
>few|TRBV4-3|TRBD1|TRBJ2-7
TGCGCCAGCAGCCAAGGGGGGACAGTTGGAGGGCAGTACTTC
CASSQGGTVGGQYF
>NA|TRBV2|NA|TRBJ2-2
TGTGCCAGCAGTGCTCCGCTAGCAGGAGGTACCGGGGAGCTGTTTTTT
CASSAPLAGGTGELFF
>NA|TRBV4-3|TRBD1|TRBJ2-3
TGCGCCAGCAGCCAAGGGGGACAGGGGTTAGATACGCAGTATTTT
CASSQGGQGLDTQYF
>few|TRBV28|NA|TRBJ1-1
TGTGCCGGGCGGACGGGAGACACTGAAGCTTTCTTT
CAGRTGDTEAFF
>NA|TRBV13|TRBD2|TRBJ2-1
TGTGCCAGCAGCCCCCCGGGGGCGGGGGGCTACAATGAGCAGTTCTTC
CASSPPGAGGYNEQFF
>few|TRBV2|NA|TRBJ1-2
TGTGCCAGCAGTGAAATGAGGGATGGCTACACCTTC
CASSEMRDGYTF
>once|TRBV7-2|NA|TRBJ2-3
TGTGCCAGCACACCGGACAGCGGAGCAGATACGCAGTATTTT
CASTPDSGADTQYF
>NA|TRBV4-2|TRBD2|TRBJ2-5
TGTGCCAGCAGCCAAGATAGCTCGGCGGGGGGCAAAGGGAGCCAGTACTTC
CASSQDSSAGGKGSQYF
>NA|TRBV10-3|NA|TRBJ2-1
TGTGCCATCAGTGAGGGTACCCCCCCCGAGCCCTATGAGCAGTTCTTC
CAISEGTPPEPYEQFF
>NA|TRBV6-5|NA|TRBJ1-3
TGTGCCACCAGGGGCCCTCACTCTGGAAACACCATATATTTT
CATRGPHSGNTIYF
>few|TRBV2|NA|TRBJ2-1
TGTGCCAGCAGTGAAGCCAGGGCCAGCTCCTACAATGAGCAGTTCTTC
CASSEARASSYNEQFF
>NA|TRBV4-3|NA|TRBJ1-1
TGCGCCAGCAGCCAAGGACGGGCGGGGAACACTGAAGCTTTCTTT
CASSQGRAGNTEAFF
>NA|TRBV6-5|TRBD1|TRBJ2-7
TGTGCCAGCAGTTACTCGACGGCCAGGGGGCGCGGCGAGCAGTACTTC
CASSYSTARGRGEQYF
>NA|TRBV7-2|TRBD1|TRBJ2-3
TGTGCCAGCAGCTTAGGGAGGACAGGGGACGGAATAAGCACAGATACGCAGTATTTT
CASSLGRTGDGISTDTQYF
>NA|TRBV29-1|TRBD1|TRBJ2-7
TGCAGCGTTTCACGACAGGGACAGACCTACGAGCAGTACTTC
CSVSRQGQTYEQYF
>NA|TRBV4-2|NA|TRBJ1-5
TGTGCCAGCAGCCAAGAAGCTTACAGGGCGCTGCCCCAGCATTTT
CASSQEAYRALPQHF
>NA|TRBV5-1|NA|TRBJ2-5
TGCGCCAGCAGCCCGATCGGAGGGAAGGGGGCGCAGGAGACCCAGTACTTC
CASSPIGGKGAQETQYF
>NA|TRBV30|TRBD1|TRBJ1-1
TGTGCCTGGATGGACAGGGGGAACACTGAAGCTTTCTTT
CAWMDRGNTEAFF
>NA|TRBV11-2|NA|TRBJ2-7
TGTGCCAGCAGCCCCAGCTTGGGCCGCTACGAGCAGTACTTC
CASSPSLGRYEQYF
>NA|TRBV11-2|TRBD2|TRBJ2-7
TGTGCCACCCCCAGGGGACTAGCAGAGGAGTACTTC
CATPRGLAEEYF
>NA|TRBV3-1/TRBV3-2|NA|TRBJ1-2
TGTGCCGGAGAGGACACCAACTATGGCTACACCTTC
CAGEDTNYGYTF
>NA|TRBV3-1/TRBV3-2|TRBD1|TRBJ1-5
TGTGCCAGCAGCCAAGCCGGGACAGGGGGCAATCAGCCCCAGCATTTT
CASSQAGTGGNQPQHF
>NA|TRBV4-3|TRBD2|TRBJ2-7
TGCGCCAGCAGCCAACACTTGGGGGCAGAAACTAGCGGGGGCGTCTACGAGCAGTACTTC
CASSQHLGAETSGGVYEQYF